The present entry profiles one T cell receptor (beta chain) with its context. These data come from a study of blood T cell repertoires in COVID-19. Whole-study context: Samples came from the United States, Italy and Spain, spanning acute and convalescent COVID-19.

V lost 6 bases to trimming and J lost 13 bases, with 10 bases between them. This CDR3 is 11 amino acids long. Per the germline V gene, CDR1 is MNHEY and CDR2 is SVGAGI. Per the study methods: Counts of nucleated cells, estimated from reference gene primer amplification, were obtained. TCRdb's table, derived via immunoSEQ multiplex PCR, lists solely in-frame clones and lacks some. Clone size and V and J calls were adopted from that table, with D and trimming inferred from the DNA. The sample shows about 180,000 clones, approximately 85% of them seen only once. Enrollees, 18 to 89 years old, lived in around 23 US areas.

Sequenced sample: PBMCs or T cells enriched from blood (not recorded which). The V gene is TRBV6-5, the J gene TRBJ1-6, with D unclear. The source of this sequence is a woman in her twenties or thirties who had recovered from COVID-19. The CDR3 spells CASRASGPLHF. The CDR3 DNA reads TGTGCCAGCAGGGCGAGCGGGCCCCTCCACTTT.